This T cell receptor beta chain was observed in a study of shared clonotypes between healthy human individuals. Each donor was a Caucasian adult residing in Nashville, Tennessee. A CD45RA+ naive subset and a CD45RA-negative memory subset were split from CD4+ cells. Repertoires were generated with immunoSEQ multiplex PCR, while TCRdb's copy carries only in-frame clones and drops some. The table lists 600,000 to 750,000 clones, more than 70% of them singletons. Whole-study results and caveats: Clonotypes which were not shared had lower generation probabilities than clonotypes that all four donors shared.

CDR1 and CDR2 (germline): SGHRS, YFSETQ. The CDR3 totals 14 residues. Trimming took 4 bases from V and 1 from J, leaving 11 bases between them. This clone was seen a handful of times. Its target is unknown. The sequencing sample was made of memory CD4+ T cells sorted from blood. Subset of the sample: CD45RA-negative fraction. The clonotype originates from a woman younger than 45 in good health. This chain connects TRBV5-1 to TRBJ1-1; maybe TRBD1 (6 bases). In DNA, the CDR3 is TGCGCCAGCAGCGTCCTGGACAGGAACACTGAAGCTTTCTTT. It translates to CASSVLDRNTEAFF.